This is a list of T cell receptor beta chains from one sample in a study of T cell repertoires in cytomegalovirus infection. TCRdb recomputed calls from the reads with MiXCR, one row per CDR3 protein. Seen here are 200,000 to 300,000 distinct CDR3 sequences, around 6.4% observed once, and the top ten hold around 6%. The material sequenced was PBMCs. Receptors were obtained from a human donor in good health (CMV status not recorded). Some clones in this sample may be carry-over from other donors' samples. Each CDR3 is given with its conserved first and last residue. Fields, in order: V gene, D gene, J gene, clone size, CDR3 DNA, CDR3 protein. A D gene is named only where the DNA matches it firmly. Where a row states a size, it is once, few, many or the class of an expanded clone; other rows omit it.

TRBV7-2	TRBD2	TRBJ2-2	NA	TGTGCCAGCCGAGCGGGGGGGCCCACCGGGGAGCTGTTTTTT	CASRAGGPTGELFF
TRBV20-1	TRBD1	TRBJ2-5	many	TGCAGTGCTACCCCCGGGACAGGGGGGTCGGAGACCCAGTACTTC	CSATPGTGGSETQYF
TRBV7-2	NA	TRBJ2-5	many	TGTGCCAGCAGCTTAGCGCTACAGACCCAGTACTTC	CASSLALQTQYF
TRBV7-9	NA	TRBJ1-2	many	TGTGCCAGCAGCTTAGAGGTCGGGGCGGATGGCTACACCTTC	CASSLEVGADGYTF
TRBV29-1	NA	TRBJ2-5	many	TGCAGCGTTCTCGCGGGTGAAGAGACCCAGTACTTC	CSVLAGEETQYF
TRBV28	TRBD1	TRBJ2-2	few	TGTGCCAGCTATTCTATTGGGACAGGGACCGGGGAGCTGTTTTTT	CASYSIGTGTGELFF
TRBV6-1	NA	TRBJ1-2	NA	TGTGCCAGCAGTGAAGCAGACAGGGGCTACACCTTC	CASSEADRGYTF
TRBV7-9	TRBD1	TRBJ2-2	few	TGTGCCAGCAGTTTTAGAGGACAGGGGGCGCGGGAGCTGTTTTTT	CASSFRGQGARELFF
TRBV14	NA	TRBJ1-1	many	TGTGCCAGCAGCCGCTCCGGAAACACTGAAGCTTTCTTT	CASSRSGNTEAFF
TRBV2	NA	TRBJ1-2	many	TGTGCCAGCACTTTCCGGAGTACAGATGGCTACACCTTC	CASTFRSTDGYTF
TRBV7-2	NA	TRBJ1-1	many	TGTGCCAGCAGCCCTGGGTCACCGAACACTGAAGCTTTCTTT	CASSPGSPNTEAFF
TRBV29-1	NA	TRBJ2-3	many	TGCAGCGTCGTTAGCGGTCCTAGCACAGATACGCAGTATTTT	CSVVSGPSTDTQYF
TRBV11-3	TRBD1	TRBJ1-5	NA	TGTGCCAGCAGCTCAGCACAGGGGGTCAATCAGCCCCAGCATTTT	CASSSAQGVNQPQHF
TRBV20-1	TRBD1	TRBJ1-5	NA	TGCAGTGCTAGAGATTCGACAGGGAGGGGGAGCAATCAGCCCCAGCATTTT	CSARDSTGRGSNQPQHF
TRBV7-2	NA	TRBJ1-2	many	TGTGCCAGCAGCTTCCGGGAGGTTAACTATGGCTACACCTTC	CASSFREVNYGYTF
TRBV4-1	NA	TRBJ1-5	many	TGCGCCAGCAGCCAAGCTAGTTCCCCGCTCAAGGGCCAGCCCCAGCATTTT	CASSQASSPLKGQPQHF
TRBV7-2	NA	TRBJ1-1	many	TGTGCCAGCAGCTTCAGGGCAACCACTGAAGCTTTCTTT	CASSFRATTEAFF
TRBV7-2	NA	TRBJ1-4	many	TGTGCCAGCAGCTTTCGCCAGGGCGTACGCGGTGAAAAACTGTTTTTT	CASSFRQGVRGEKLFF
TRBV28	NA	TRBJ2-6	many	TGTGCCAGCAGTTTAATATCTCTTGGGGCCAACGTCCTGACTTTC	CASSLISLGANVLTF
TRBV20-1	NA	TRBJ2-2	NA	TGCAGTGCTAGACACCCCTCGGTGGGGGAGCTGTTTTTT	CSARHPSVGELFF
TRBV12-3/TRBV12-4	NA	TRBJ1-6	many	TGTGCCAGCAGCATCTGGGTAGGAGATTATAATTCACCCCTCCACTTT	CASSIWVGDYNSPLHF
TRBV5-1	TRBD1	TRBJ2-3	many	TGCGCCAGCAGCGAGGGACAGGGAGGTAGGATGCAGTATTTT	CASSEGQGGRMQYF
TRBV7-9	TRBD1	TRBJ1-2	many	TGTGCCAGCAGCTCCCTACTCCAGGGGGGGTCCACCTTC	CASSSLLQGGSTF
TRBV14	NA	TRBJ1-1	many	TGTGCCAGCAGCCCGATAAGCGGGTGGACTGAAGCTTTCTTT	CASSPISGWTEAFF
TRBV7-2	NA	TRBJ1-1	many	TGTGCCAGCAGCTTATATGGGGGCGTAAAGAACACTGAAGCTTTCTTT	CASSLYGGVKNTEAFF
TRBV10-3	TRBD2	TRBJ2-3	NA	TGTGCCATCAGTGGGGGGGAGGGGCGATCATCCACAGATACGCAGTATTTT	CAISGGEGRSSTDTQYF
TRBV28	TRBD1	TRBJ2-5	many	TGTGCCAGCAGTTCGGGACAGGGGGGCGAGACCCAGTACTTC	CASSSGQGGETQYF
TRBV4-2	TRBD1	TRBJ1-2	many	TGTGCCAGCAGCCAAGCGATGGGGACAGGGGAGCCTGGCTACACCTTC	CASSQAMGTGEPGYTF
TRBV28	NA	TRBJ1-2	many	TGTGCCAGCAGTTTAGAGACTGTTGACTATGGCTACACCTTC	CASSLETVDYGYTF
TRBV3-1	NA	TRBJ2-2	many	TGTGCCAGCAGGGGGACACCCACCGGGGAGCTGTTTTTT	CASRGTPTGELFF
TRBV7-2	NA	TRBJ1-2	many	TGTGCCAGCAGCACAGCTAACTATGGCTACACCTTC	CASSTANYGYTF
TRBV13	TRBD2	TRBJ2-7	many	TGTGCCAGCAGCTTAGGAAGCGGGGGCCTAAACGAGCAGTACTTC	CASSLGSGGLNEQYF
TRBV7-2	NA	TRBJ1-2	many	TGTGCCAGCAGCTTAGAGGGGCAGTTGGGCTACACCTTC	CASSLEGQLGYTF
TRBV28	TRBD1	TRBJ1-2	NA	TGTGCCAGCCCTTGGGGGACAGGGGGGGACACCTTC	CASPWGTGGDTF
TRBV11-3	NA	TRBJ1-4	many	TGTGCCAGCAGCTTCGGTACACTCGCGCTTCGAGCAACTAATGAAAAACTGTTTTTT	CASSFGTLALRATNEKLFF
TRBV4-1	NA	TRBJ2-5	many	TGCGCCAGCAGCCAAGACACGACCCAAGAGACCCAGTACTTC	CASSQDTTQETQYF
TRBV7-9	NA	TRBJ1-1	many	TGTGCCAGCAGCTCCCTCCCTAATGAAGCTTTCTTT	CASSSLPNEAFF
TRBV5-4	NA	TRBJ2-1	many	TGTGCCAGCAGCTTGGCGCAGGGGCAGTACAATGAGCAGTTCTTC	CASSLAQGQYNEQFF
TRBV12-3/TRBV12-4	NA	TRBJ2-5	many	TGTGCCAGCAGCCCTCCCGTCGGGGAGACCCAGTACTTC	CASSPPVGETQYF
TRBV20-1	TRBD1	TRBJ1-3	few	TGCAGTGCTAGAAAAAGGACAGGGGCTGGAAACACCATATATTTT	CSARKRTGAGNTIYF
TRBV19	NA	TRBJ2-1	NA	TGTGCCAGTAGTCCTATCTCCTACAATGAGCAGTTCTTC	CASSPISYNEQFF
TRBV7-8	NA	TRBJ2-1	many	TGTGCCAGCAGCTTATCGACTAGGGGCCTTCATGAGCAGTTCTTC	CASSLSTRGLHEQFF
TRBV7-9	NA	TRBJ2-1	many	TGTGCCAGCAGCTTAGAGTCAAGGGTTCCCTACAATGAGCAGTTCTTC	CASSLESRVPYNEQFF
TRBV7-2	NA	TRBJ2-3	many	TGTGCCAGCAGCTTAGCGGTGGGGCTCACAGATACGCAGTATTTT	CASSLAVGLTDTQYF